This T cell receptor (beta chain) was captured by sequencing in a study of blood T cells in healthy people across ages. Findings and limits, study-wide: A roughly linear fall in TCR beta diversity per million T cells was seen with increasing age. Naive T cell percentage showed a strong correlation with the diversity of TCR beta.

A second PCR of about 6 to 12 cycles used a sample-barcoded 5' primer and a J-beta primer mix. A tag from a template-switch adaptor with 12 random nucleotides marked each cDNA molecule. Each CDR3 protein is one row after TCRdb ran MiXCR on the 5' RACE reads. The sample yields around 1,100,000 distinct CDR3 sequences, around two fifths seen once. Germline trimming cut 3 bases from V and 4 bases from J; bases unmatched to any gene: 8. The CDR3 extends over 14 amino acids. CDR1 DFQATT and CDR2 SNEGSKA come from the germline V gene (reference sequence). With respect to this clonotype: The antigen is undetermined.

The chain recombines TRBV20-1 with TRBJ1-1; the match to TRBD1 covers 7 bases. Sequencing was done on a sample of blood. The sequence derives from a man between 18 and 35 years old in good health. The chain's CDR3 is CSARRNRGGTEAFF. The CDR3 region has the DNA TGCAGTGCTAGGAGAAACAGGGGCGGCACTGAAGCTTTCTTT.